The 12 T cell receptor beta chains below were found in one sample sequenced in a study of spatial heterogeneity in lung cancer (dated by TCRdb to between 2019 and 2020). This specimen's time point label, interpreted: blood at routine non-recurrence follow-up after resection. Preparation of the library involved 5' RACE. Sequencing instrument: NextSeq 500. The public reads were quality trimmed at Q25 with fastp and then assembled into clones with MiXCR by TCRdb, keeping productive beta chains. Records with the same CDR3 protein are collapsed into one entry carrying the most frequent genes and DNA. The sample includes fewer than 11,000 distinct CDR3 sequences, with about 20% observed a single time. In total, the top ten clones hold roughly 44% of the sample. Sample: PBMCs, taken at follow-up. All receptors derive from a male donor with early-stage non-small cell lung cancer.

The chain carries TRBV7-2 and TRBJ2-7, with TRBD2 matching 10 bases. The CDR3 is 14 residues long. Germline values: CDR1 SGHTA, CDR2 FQGNSA. Losses at the gene ends were 4 bases for V and 2 bases for J; bases not matched to a gene: 2. The CDR3 region is CASSSGLAPYEQYF. The CDR3 DNA sequence: TGTGCCAGCAGCTCGGGACTAGCGCCCTACGAGCAGTACTTC.

J is TRBJ2-5 and V is TRBV7-2; 8 positions agree with TRBD2. The CDR3 spans 16 residues. The junction had 8 bases not matched to a gene; V was cut back by 5 bases and J by 0 bases. The V gene's germline CDR1 is SGHTA and CDR2 FQGNSA. The CDR3 nucleotides read TGTGCCAGCAGCCCAGAGCGGGGGTCGGACCAAGAGACCCAGTACTTC. Translated: CASSPERGSDQETQYF.

This clonotype has more than one count but fewer than ten. The J gene is TRBJ2-3, the V gene TRBV7-3; 9 bases are a match to TRBD1. This CDR3 region has 19 residues. Losses at the gene ends were 5 bases for V and 0 bases for J; bases not matched to a gene: 15. Germline-derived CDR1 and CDR2 are SGHTA and FQGTGA. The CDR3 loop is CASSPKGDRGNPSTDTQYF. The DNA for the CDR3 is TGTGCCAGCAGCCCAAAGGGTGACAGGGGGAATCCTAGCACAGATACGCAGTATTTT.

This clonotype has only a few counts. The rearrangement links TRBV5-1 to TRBJ2-2, with 8 bases aligning to TRBD1. J gave up 3 bases and V 4 bases, and 5 bases lay outside the gene matches. Germline values: CDR1 SGHRS, CDR2 YFSETQ. There are 15 residues in the CDR3. CDR3 sequence reads: CASSQRTGYTGELFF. CDR3 nucleotide sequence: TGCGCCAGCAGCCAAAGGACAGGGTACACCGGGGAGCTGTTTTTT.

This sequence joins TRBV5-8 and TRBJ2-3, with 9 bases that match TRBD1. CDR1 SGHTS and CDR2 YDEGEE come from the germline V gene. The CDR3 runs 15 residues. The V and J ends lost 4 bases and 5 bases, in that order; junction bases with no gene match: 8. The CDR3 protein is CASSPGTGWEDTQYF. CDR3 nucleotides: TGTGCCAGCAGCCCCGGGACAGGGTGGGAAGATACGCAGTATTTT. The full variable domain, its missing parts supplied by reference TRBV5-8 and TRBJ2-3, is EAGVTQSPTHLIKTRGQQATLRCSPISGHTSVYWYQQALGLGLQFLLWYDEGEERNRGNFPPRFSGRQFPNYSSELNVNALELEDSALYLCASSPGTGWEDTQYFGPGTRLTVL.

This clonotype occurred many times. The chain is built from TRBV28 and TRBJ2-7; 12 bases fit TRBD2. Losses at the gene ends were 2 bases for V and 1 base for J; bases not matched to a gene: 3. This CDR3 has 16 amino acids. Per the germline V gene, CDR1 is MDHEN and CDR2 is SYDVKM. CDR3 in amino acids: CASSLLAGGLSYEQYF. Here the CDR3 DNA reads TGTGCCAGCAGTTTACTAGCGGGAGGGCTGTCCTACGAGCAGTACTTC.

Many counts were recorded for this clonotype. The V call is TRBV7-2, the J call TRBJ2-1; TRBD1 matches 8 bases. V lost 5 bases, J lost 1 base, and 7 bases stayed unmatched. The CDR3 runs to 16 residues. The germline gives CDR1 SGHTA, CDR2 FQGNSA. This chain's CDR3 is CASSTTGGWSYNEQFF. The CDR3 region has the DNA TGTGCCAGCAGCACCACAGGGGGTTGGTCCTACAATGAGCAGTTCTTC. Combining the CDR3 with reference TRBV7-2 and TRBJ2-1 gives the whole variable domain GAGVSQSPSNKVTEKGKDVELRCDPISGHTALYWYRQSLGQGLEFLIYFQGNSAPDKSGLPSDRFSAERTGGSVSTLTIQRTQQEDSAVYLCASSTTGGWSYNEQFFGPGTRLTVL.

The chain joins TRBV6-6 to TRBJ1-6, with 9 bases lining up with TRBD1. CDR3 size: 15 residues. Trimming cost V 5 bases and J 8 bases; bases outside gene matches: 7. Germline values: CDR1 MNHNY, CDR2 SVGAGI (reference sequence). CDR3 sequence reads: CASSRTGARDSPLHF. The DNA of the CDR3 is TGTGCCAGCAGTAGGACAGGGGCTCGAGATTCACCCCTCCACTTT.

This clonotype was found once. V gene TRBV7-9 combines with J gene TRBJ2-3; 12 nucleotides match TRBD2. The CDR3 loop spans 17 amino acids. The V gene end was trimmed by 10 bases and the J gene end by 5 bases; junction bases not matched to a gene: 16. Germline assignment: CDR1 SEHNR and CDR2 FQNEAQ (reference sequence). The CDR3 loop reads CAIGIPLAGGPIDTQYF. The DNA for the CDR3 is TGTGCCATTGGGATCCCCCTAGCGGGAGGGCCCATAGATACGCAGTATTTT.

This clonotype was detected many times. The chain couples TRBV4-1 to TRBJ1-2, with D perhaps TRBD1 (5 bases). CDR3 size: 15 residues. Germline V gene lookup returns CDR1 MGHRA and CDR2 YSYEKL. Trimming removed 1 base from V and 2 bases from J, with 11 bases in between. The CDR3 DNA follows: TGCGCCAGCAGCCAAGGTTGGGACTCGAACTATGGCTACACCTTC. As protein: CASSQGWDSNYGYTF.

At least ten counts were recorded for this clonotype. The chain links TRBV5-5 to TRBJ2-3; D gene unclear. The germline V and J ends were trimmed by 3 bases and 2 bases, with 16 bases remaining between them. This CDR3 comprises 16 residues. CDR1 is SGHKS, CDR2 YYEKEE, per germline (reference sequence). DNA of the CDR3: TGTGCCAGCAGCTGGGTGTCGAAGGGTGCCACAGATACGCAGTATTTT. This gives the protein CASSWVSKGATDTQYF.

Many counts were recorded for this clonotype. The chain links TRBV4-1 to TRBJ2-1; D gene ambiguous. The V and J ends lost 9 bases and 4 bases respectively, with 7 bases between them. Looked up from germline, CDR1 is MGHRA and CDR2 is YSYEKL. The CDR3 has 11 residues. The CDR3 here is CARPLYNEQFF. In DNA, the CDR3 is TGCGCCAGACCCTTATACAATGAGCAGTTCTTC.